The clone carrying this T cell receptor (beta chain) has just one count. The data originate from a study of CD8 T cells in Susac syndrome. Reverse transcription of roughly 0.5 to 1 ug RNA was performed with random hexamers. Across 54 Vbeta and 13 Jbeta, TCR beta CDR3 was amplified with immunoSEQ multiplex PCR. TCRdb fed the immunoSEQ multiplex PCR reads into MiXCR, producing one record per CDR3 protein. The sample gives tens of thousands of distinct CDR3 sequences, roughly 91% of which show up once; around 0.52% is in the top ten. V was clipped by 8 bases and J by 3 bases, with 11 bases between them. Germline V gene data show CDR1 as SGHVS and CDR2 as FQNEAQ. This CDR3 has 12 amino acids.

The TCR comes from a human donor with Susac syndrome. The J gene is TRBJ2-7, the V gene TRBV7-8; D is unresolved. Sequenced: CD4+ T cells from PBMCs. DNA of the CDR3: TGTGCCAGCCAGGACGTAGGCTACGAGCAGTACTTC. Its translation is CASQDVGYEQYF.